Listed below are T cell receptor beta chains from one sample, sequenced in a study of graft-versus-host responses after intestinal transplantation. Assay used: immunoSEQ multiplex PCR; TCRdb lists only in-frame clones, some missing. The sample consists of some 9,800 clones, around 94% of them appearing once. The source material was PBMCs, sampled 8 days after intestinal transplant. The receptor set was obtained from a human patient who received an intestinal transplant, so some T cells may come from the graft donor. Both conserved end residues are part of each CDR3. A D gene is named only where the DNA matches it firmly. Clone size is given for some rows only: seen once, a few or many times, or a class if the clone is expanded.

v_call	d_call	clone_size	j_call	cdr3_nt	cdr3_aa
TRBV5-4	.	.	TRBJ2-1	TGTGCCAGCAGCGGGAAGAGGAATGAGCAGTTCTTC	CASSGKRNEQFF
TRBV27	.	.	TRBJ2-2	TGTGCCAGCAGTTTCTTACGGTCGAACACCGGGGAGCTGTTTTTT	CASSFLRSNTGELFF
TRBV7-9	.	.	TRBJ2-2	TGTGCCAGCAGCCCGCCGGGGGGCAGACCCGGGGAGCTGTTTTTT	CASSPPGGRPGELFF
TRBV11-2	.	.	TRBJ2-7	TGTGCCAGCAGCTTAGGGGCAACGAGCAACCCCTACGAGCAGTACTTC	CASSLGATSNPYEQYF
TRBV7-9	.	.	TRBJ2-7	TGTGCCAGCAGCCCAAACGGGGGTTGGTACGAGCAGTACTTC	CASSPNGGWYEQYF
TRBV6-5	TRBD1	.	TRBJ2-5	TGTGCCAGCAGCGGGACAGGCCTTCAAGAGACCCAGTACTTC	CASSGTGLQETQYF
TRBV27	TRBD1	.	TRBJ1-1	TGTGCCAGCAGACAAAAATGGCCCGACAGGGCCACTGAAGCTTTCTTT	CASRQKWPDRATEAFF
TRBV7-2	.	.	TRBJ1-1	TGTGCCAGCAGCTTAGTCGAAGGAGGGTTCACTGAAGCTTTCTTT	CASSLVEGGFTEAFF
TRBV7-2	TRBD1	.	TRBJ1-2	TGTACCAGCAGCTTACGACAGGGCTATGGCTACACCTTC	CTSSLRQGYGYTF
TRBV30	TRBD2	.	TRBJ2-2	TGTGCCTGGAGGGGACTAGCGGTTAACACCGGGGAGCTGTTTTTT	CAWRGLAVNTGELFF
TRBV30	.	.	TRBJ1-5	TGTGCCTGGAGCCATGACAGCGGGAATCAGCCCCAGCATTTT	CAWSHDSGNQPQHF
TRBV18	TRBD2	.	TRBJ2-2	TGTGCCAGCTCACCTCTAGCGGGAGAAGCCGGGGAGCTGTTTTTT	CASSPLAGEAGELFF
TRBV2	TRBD1	once	TRBJ1-5	TGTGCCAGGTGGGACAGGGGATGGTATAGCAATCAGCCCCAGCATTTT	CARWDRGWYSNQPQHF
TRBV5-6	TRBD1	.	TRBJ1-1	TGTGCCAGCAGCTTGGTGCGGGCAGGGGGCACTGAAGCTTTCTTT	CASSLVRAGGTEAFF
TRBV27	TRBD2	.	TRBJ2-5	TGTGCCAGCAGCCTAGGACTAGCTAGGCAAGAGACCCAGTACTTC	CASSLGLARQETQYF
TRBV6-5	.	.	TRBJ1-2	TGTGCCAGCAGTTATCAGGGAAGAGGCTACACCTTC	CASSYQGRGYTF
TRBV11-2	TRBD2	once	TRBJ2-3	TGTGCCAGCAGCTTAGCTTGGACTAGCGGGGGGGCCCGCACAGATACGCAGTATTTT	CASSLAWTSGGARTDTQYF
TRBV5-1	TRBD1	.	TRBJ2-7	TGCGCCAGCAGCCCCGAAGTTGCAGGGGGCGGTTACGAGCAGTACTTC	CASSPEVAGGGYEQYF
TRBV28	TRBD1	.	TRBJ1-2	TGTGCCAGCAGTAAGGGGGCGATGGGAGGTGGCTACACCTTC	CASSKGAMGGGYTF
TRBV5-6	.	.	TRBJ1-1	TGTGCCAGCAGCTTGGGGGCTGAAGCTTTCTTT	CASSLGAEAFF
TRBV28	.	.	TRBJ2-4	TGTGCCAGCAGTTCCCACCGGGCTCCCTACATGAAAAACATTCAGTACTTC	CASSSHRAPYMKNIQYF
TRBV25-1	.	.	TRBJ2-7	TGTGCCAGCAGTGAACTCGGGAGCGGGTCCTACGAGCAGTACTTC	CASSELGSGSYEQYF
TRBV6-5	.	.	TRBJ2-1	TGTGCCAGCAGTGGGGGTGGTGAGGAGCAGTTCTTC	CASSGGGEEQFF
TRBV27	.	.	TRBJ2-7	TGTGCCAGCAGTTATAGCGTGAGATACGAGCAGTACTTC	CASSYSVRYEQYF
TRBV6-5	.	.	TRBJ1-5	TGTGCCAGCAGTTACTACAGGGTTTCCGATCAGCCCCAGCATTTT	CASSYYRVSDQPQHF
TRBV10-1	TRBD1	.	TRBJ2-1	TGCGCCAGCAGCGCGGGACAGGGTGGATCCTACAATGAGCAGTTCTTC	CASSAGQGGSYNEQFF
TRBV28	.	.	TRBJ2-1	TGTGCCAGCACCCGGGGAGCTGAGCAGTTCTTC	CASTRGAEQFF
TRBV5-1	TRBD2	once	TRBJ2-1	TGCGCCAGCAGCTCCGAGGCGGGGGGCTTCTACAATGAGCAGTTCTTC	CASSSEAGGFYNEQFF
TRBV28	.	few	TRBJ2-5	TGTGCCAGCAGGATGGAGGGAATATTGCACGAGACCCAGTACTTC	CASRMEGILHETQYF
TRBV2	.	.	TRBJ2-7	TGTGCCAGCAGTGATTTTGCGGTCGAATTCTACGAGCAGTACTTC	CASSDFAVEFYEQYF
TRBV6-1	.	.	TRBJ2-2	TGTGCCAGCACCCAAAGGGGGTTTGGCACCGGGGAGCTGTTTTTT	CASTQRGFGTGELFF
TRBV19	TRBD1	.	TRBJ1-3	TGTGCCAGTAGTCCAGGGGGCGCGAGAAACACCATATATTTT	CASSPGGARNTIYF
TRBV10-2	.	.	TRBJ2-1	TGCGCCAGCAGTGATCGGCTTGAGATCCACAATGAGCAGTTCTTC	CASSDRLEIHNEQFF
TRBV5-1	TRBD1	few	TRBJ1-3	TGCGCCAGCCCAATACCATCCGGGACAGCTGGAAACACCATATATTTT	CASPIPSGTAGNTIYF
TRBV5-5	.	once	TRBJ1-4	TGTGCCAGCAGCCCCTCCGGTGCAACTAATGAAAAACTGTTTTTT	CASSPSGATNEKLFF
TRBV18	.	.	TRBJ1-3	TGTGCCAGCTCACCTTCAGCGGGGTCCGGGAACACCATATATTTT	CASSPSAGSGNTIYF
TRBV19	.	once	TRBJ2-1	TGTGCCAGTACCGCCGCCAGCTGGGTCAATGAGCAGTTCTTC	CASTAASWVNEQFF
TRBV5-1	.	.	TRBJ2-7	TGCGCCAGCAGCTCGGACTACGAGCAGTACTTC	CASSSDYEQYF
TRBV13	.	.	TRBJ1-5	TGTGCCAGCAGCCTTCAGGGGAACAATCAGCCCCAGCATTTT	CASSLQGNNQPQHF
TRBV7-9	TRBD2	once	TRBJ2-1	TGTGCCAGCAGTGGACTAGCGAGTTCCGAGCGGGAGTACAATGAGCAGTTCTTC	CASSGLASSEREYNEQFF
TRBV19	.	.	TRBJ2-1	TGTGCCAGTAGTATAAGGGGCGGGGCCAACAATGAGCAGTTCTTC	CASSIRGGANNEQFF
TRBV11-2	.	.	TRBJ2-3	TGTGCCAGCAGCTTAGGGTCTAGCTTCACAGATACGCAGTATTTT	CASSLGSSFTDTQYF
TRBV7-6	.	.	TRBJ2-5	TGTGCCAGCAGCCCTTCGGGGACCGTACAAGAGACCCAGTACTTC	CASSPSGTVQETQYF
TRBV6-5	.	.	TRBJ1-2	TGTGCCAGCAGTTACTCGAGGGGGGCGGATGGCTACACCTTC	CASSYSRGADGYTF
TRBV2	TRBD2	.	TRBJ2-1	TGTGCCAGCAGTGGAACTAGCGGGGGCCCTTTAAGTGAGCAGTTCTTC	CASSGTSGGPLSEQFF
TRBV2	TRBD1	.	TRBJ2-7	TGTGCCAGCAGTGAAGCGAGGACAGGGGGCATTGACCCGAAAACCTACGAGCAGTACTTC	CASSEARTGGIDPKTYEQYF
TRBV4-1	.	.	TRBJ1-2	TGCGCCAGCAGCCCTTCCGTCTTTAACTATGGCTACACCTTC	CASSPSVFNYGYTF
TRBV11-3	.	.	TRBJ2-1	TGTGCCAGCAGCTCCCAGGGAAGCTACAATGAGCAGTTCTTC	CASSSQGSYNEQFF
TRBV27	TRBD1	.	TRBJ2-7	TGTGCCAGCAGTCCACAGGGGGCTAGGGTCGAGCAGTACTTC	CASSPQGARVEQYF
TRBV5-4	TRBD1	.	TRBJ1-4	TGTGCCAGCAGCTCAGACAGGGTAAAACTGTTTTTT	CASSSDRVKLFF
TRBV15	TRBD1	.	TRBJ1-1	TGTGCCACCAGCAGAGATGGACAGGGGTGGGGTTTGGACACTGAAGCTTTCTTT	CATSRDGQGWGLDTEAFF
TRBV2	.	.	TRBJ2-1	TGTGCCAGCAGTGAAGATCACGTGGGGGGGCCTCACTACAATGAGCAGTTCTTC	CASSEDHVGGPHYNEQFF
TRBV7-6	TRBD2	.	TRBJ2-7	TGTGCCAGCAGCTTAGGGGCGGGAGAGAGGTACGAGCAGTACTTC	CASSLGAGERYEQYF
TRBV11-3	TRBD2	.	TRBJ2-7	TGTGCCAGCAGCTTAGATCTAGCTAGCGGGTCAGAGAACCACGAGCAGTACTTC	CASSLDLASGSENHEQYF